Each of the 29 T cell receptor beta chains below was sequenced from the same sample in a study of cytomegalovirus exposure and HLA in healthy donors. The PCR was carried out with 60 Vbeta primers and 13 Jbeta primers. Sequenced by immunoSEQ multiplex PCR; TCRdb stores in-frame clones only, minus some. Among some 190,000 clones listed, roughly 82% were seen once. The source material was PBMCs. Receptors were obtained from a man aged 40-49 years in good health and CMV-seronegative.

The gene calls are TRBV9 and TRBJ2-5; 10 nucleotides agree with TRBD1. V lost 1 base to trimming and J lost 4 bases; unmatched junction nucleotides: 4. Germline V gene data show CDR1 as SGDLS and CDR2 as YYNGEE. The CDR3 length is 15 residues. The CDR3 reads CASSVWDRGPETQYF. In DNA, the CDR3 is TGTGCCAGCAGCGTATGGGACAGGGGACCAGAGACCCAGTACTTC. Supplemented by reference TRBV9 and TRBJ2-5, the full variable domain reads DSGVTQTPKHLITATGQRVTLRCSPRSGDLSVYWYQQSLDQGLQFLIQYYNGEERAKGNILERFSAQQFPDLHSELNLSSLELGDSALYFCASSVWDRGPETQYFGPGTRLLVL.

The chain combines TRBV11-2 with TRBJ1-5, with TRBD1 as a possible D gene (5 bases). This CDR3 spans 16 amino acids. Trimming removed 3 bases from V and 0 bases from J, with 12 bases in between. CDR1 SGHAT and CDR2 FQNNGV come from the germline V gene. The chain's CDR3 is CASSFGAADSNQPQHF. CDR3 bases: TGTGCCAGCAGCTTTGGGGCCGCTGATAGCAATCAGCCCCAGCATTTT.

The J gene is TRBJ2-1, the V gene TRBV7-2, with 7 bases matching TRBD2. The CDR3 contains 15 residues. CDR1 SGHTA and CDR2 FQGNSA come from the germline V gene. The junction had 4 bases not matched to a gene; V was cut back by 5 bases and J by 0 bases. The CDR3 is CASSRDYSSYNEQFF. DNA of the CDR3: TGTGCCAGCAGCCGGGACTACAGCTCCTACAATGAGCAGTTCTTC.

The V and J genes are TRBV6-4 and TRBJ1-5; D perhaps matches TRBD1 (6 bases). The germline CDR1 and CDR2 sequences are MRHNA and SNTAGT. V was clipped by 6 bases and J by 7 bases, with 25 bases between them. This CDR3 spans 17 amino acids. The CDR3 DNA follows: TGTGCCAGCAGGAGGACAGCGCTACCGAGGGAACCACAGCCCCAGCATTTT. It codes for CASRRTALPREPQPQHF.

The genes are TRBV5-6 and TRBJ2-7; tentatively, D is TRBD1 (6 bases). V lost 8 bases and J lost 10, with 16 bases in between. Germline V gene lookup returns CDR1 SGHDT and CDR2 YYEEEE. The length of the CDR3 is 11 residues. DNA for the CDR3: TGTGCCAGGTTCATTCGGACAGTTCAGTACTTC. Its translation: CARFIRTVQYF.

The chain employs TRBV28 and TRBJ2-5, with D tentatively TRBD2 (5 bases). Germline CDR1 is MDHEN and CDR2 is SYDVKM. V was trimmed by 2 bases and J by 4 bases, leaving 11 bases between them. The CDR3 is 14 residues long. CDR3 residues: CASSLLGRGETQYF. The CDR3 DNA reads as TGTGCCAGCAGTTTACTTGGGAGAGGAGAGACCCAGTACTTC.

The genes are TRBV28 and TRBJ2-7, with 7 nucleotides matching TRBD1. CDR3 size: 13 residues. Germline loops: CDR1 MDHEN, CDR2 SYDVKM. J lost 4 bases, V lost 5 bases, and 5 bases had no gene match. In DNA, the CDR3 is TGTGCCAGCAGTAAAGGGACAGTATACGAGCAGTACTTC. Translated, it gives CASSKGTVYEQYF. The entire variable domain, with the rest obtained from reference TRBV28 and TRBJ2-7, is as follows: DVKVTQSSRYLVKRTGEKVFLECVQDMDHENMFWYRQDPGLGLRLIYFSYDVKMKEKGDIPEGYSVSREKKERFSLILESASTNQTSMYLCASSKGTVYEQYFGPGTRLTVT.

This chain links TRBV5-1 with TRBJ2-1, with 7 bases matching TRBD1. V lost 0 bases, J lost 3 bases, and 3 bases stayed unmatched. CDR3 length: 15 amino acids. Germline CDR1 is SGHRS and CDR2 is YFSETQ. CDR3 amino acids: CASSLADRVYNEQFF. The DNA for the CDR3 is TGCGCCAGCAGCTTGGCCGACAGGGTCTACAATGAGCAGTTCTTC.

This clone appeared a few times. J is TRBJ2-2 and V is TRBV5-4; D uncertain. This CDR3 has 15 residues. The ends were cut back, 4 bases at V and 2 bases at J, with 12 bases in the middle. The V gene's germline CDR1 is SGHNT and CDR2 YYREEE (reference sequence). This CDR3 is CASSQHHQNTGELFF. The CDR3 DNA reads TGTGCCAGCAGCCAACACCACCAAAACACCGGGGAGCTGTTTTTT.

The rearrangement uses TRBV2 and TRBJ2-5; D may be TRBD2 (5 bases). CDR3 size: 15 residues. V shed 5 bases and J shed 2 bases, with 15 bases lying between them. Germline V gene lookup returns CDR1 SNHLY and CDR2 FYNNEI. In DNA form, the CDR3 reads TGTGCCAGCAGTCTTGGGGTACTAGTGCAAGAGACCCAGTACTTC. Encoded protein: CASSLGVLVQETQYF.

The gene calls are TRBV29-1 and TRBJ2-7; 15 nucleotides line up with TRBD2. CDR3 length: 16 residues. J gave up 7 bases and V 1 base, and 8 bases lay outside the gene matches. CDR1 and CDR2 from the germline V gene are SQVTM and ANQGSEA. In DNA, the CDR3 is TGCAGCGTTGAAGGGACTAGCGGGAGGGCCGCGTTGGAGCAGTACTTC. This encodes CSVEGTSGRAALEQYF.

The rearrangement joins TRBV11-2 to TRBJ1-1; TRBD1 is a possible D gene (6 bases). The V end lost 7 bases, the J end lost 2 bases, and 17 bases lay between the germline ends. CDR1 and CDR2 from the germline V gene are SGHAT and FQNNGV. This CDR3 has 15 residues. Here the CDR3 DNA reads TGTGCCAGCACCTCCCTCCGGGGGGCAAACACTGAAGCTTTCTTT. Protein: CASTSLRGANTEAFF.

The chain uses TRBV28 and TRBJ1-1, with 7 bases that match TRBD1. CDR3 length equals 14 residues. Trimming cost V 2 bases and J 1 base; bases outside gene matches: 1. Germline-derived CDR1 and CDR2 are MDHEN and SYDVKM. Here the CDR3 DNA reads TGTGCCAGCAGTTTAAGACAGGGGAACACTGAAGCTTTCTTT. Its protein product is CASSLRQGNTEAFF.

The J gene is TRBJ2-2, the V gene TRBV2, with D perhaps TRBD2 (5 bases). V lost 3 bases to trimming and J lost 5 bases, with 13 bases between them. Looked up from germline, CDR1 is SNHLY and CDR2 is FYNNEI. The CDR3 runs 15 residues. The CDR3 DNA reads as TGTGCCAGCAGTGAGAGGGTGGGGAGTACCGGGGAGCTGTTTTTT. Residues: CASSERVGSTGELFF.

The chain employs TRBV19 and TRBJ2-3, with D uncertain. Germline loops: CDR1 LNHDA, CDR2 SQIVND (reference sequence). The CDR3 loop spans 14 amino acids. V lost 7 bases, J lost 1 base, and 12 bases lay in between. In DNA, the CDR3 is TGTGCCAGTAAGGCTAGTACCCGCACAGATACGCAGTATTTT. As protein: CASKASTRTDTQYF. Full variable domain (outside the CDR3, taken from reference TRBV19 and TRBJ2-3): DGGITQSPKYLFRKEGQNVTLSCEQNLNHDAMYWYRQDPGQGLRLIYYSQIVNDFQKGDIAEGYSVSREKKESFPLTVTSAQKNPTAFYLCASKASTRTDTQYFGPGTRLTVL.

The rearrangement joins TRBV2 to TRBJ2-7; 7 positions agree with TRBD1. V lost 6 bases to trimming and J lost 1 base; unmatched junction nucleotides: 3. Per germline, CDR1 SNHLY and CDR2 FYNNEI. The CDR3 runs to 13 residues. The CDR3 region is CASRTGASYEQYF. CDR3 DNA sequence: TGTGCCAGCAGAACAGGGGCTTCCTACGAGCAGTACTTC.

This clone was found once. The chain links TRBV5-6 to TRBJ1-2; D gene uncertain. The CDR3 contains 14 residues. CDR1 is SGHDT, CDR2 YYEEEE, per germline. Trimming removed 4 bases at V and 4 bases at J, with 14 bases between. CDR3 bases: TGTGCCAGCAGCCACAAGTACAGTATCTATGGCTACACCTTC. The encoded protein is CASSHKYSIYGYTF.

This sequence joins TRBV28 and TRBJ2-7, with D possibly being TRBD2 (6 bases). This CDR3 comprises 13 residues. Germline CDR1 is MDHEN and CDR2 is SYDVKM. The V end lost 7 bases, the J end lost 0 bases, and 10 bases lay between the germline ends. This CDR3 reads CASTPGSSYEQYF. The CDR3 coding sequence is TGTGCCAGCACCCCCGGGAGCTCCTACGAGCAGTACTTC.

This chain links TRBV14 with TRBJ1-4; no reliable D call. Germline-derived CDR1 and CDR2 are SGHDN and FVKESK. V gave up 0 bases and J gave up 9 bases, with 11 bases separating them. This CDR3 region has 14 residues. CDR3 residues: CASSQDYLTKKLFF. The CDR3 DNA reads TGTGCCAGCAGCCAAGATTATCTCACAAAAAAACTGTTTTTT.

CDR3 nucleotides: TGCGCCCCCCTGGAGTCTTCACGAAACTCCTACAATGAGCAGTTCTTC. Protein sequence: CAPLESSRNSYNEQFF. The V and J genes are TRBV23-1 and TRBJ2-1; D gene uncertain. TRBV23-1 carries the ORF label, with uncertain function. This CDR3 has 16 residues. Trimming removed 11 bases from V and 0 bases from J, with 20 bases in between.

J is TRBJ1-2 and V is TRBV9; 12 nucleotides line up with TRBD1. Trimming removed 3 bases from V and 4 bases from J; junction bases left unmatched: 7. This CDR3 is built from 16 residues. Germline V lookup: CDR1 SGDLS, CDR2 YYNGEE. The DNA of the CDR3 is TGTGCCAGCAGCGCGGGACAGGGGGCTCTCGCCTATGGCTACACCTTC. It translates to CASSAGQGALAYGYTF.

This chain joins TRBV28 and TRBJ2-1, with D possibly matching TRBD2 (5 bases). The CDR3 contains 13 residues. Germline lookup yields CDR1 MDHEN and CDR2 SYDVKM. V was cut by 3 bases and J by 6 bases, with 9 bases left in between. The CDR3 region is CASSFGEINEQFF. In DNA, the CDR3 is TGTGCCAGCAGTTTTGGGGAGATCAATGAGCAGTTCTTC.

This chain connects TRBV5-1 to TRBJ2-7; 7 positions match TRBD2. J gave up 5 bases and V 4 bases, and 12 bases lay outside the gene matches. CDR3 length equals 15 residues. Germline CDR1 and CDR2: SGHRS and YFSETQ. DNA for the CDR3: TGCGCCAGCAGCCACATGGCGGGAGTAGAGAACGAGCAGTACTTC. Translating gives CASSHMAGVENEQYF.

The rearrangement links TRBV27 to TRBJ1-2; tentatively, D is TRBD1 (5 bases). Germline assignment: CDR1 MNHEY and CDR2 SMNVEV (reference sequence). Trimming cost V 7 bases and J 4 bases, with 19 bases left between them. The CDR3 consists of 15 residues. This chain's CDR3 is CASTSRARAFYGYTF. CDR3 nucleotides: TGTGCCAGCACCTCCAGGGCCAGGGCATTCTATGGCTACACCTTC.

The chain carries TRBV28 and TRBJ2-3; 10 positions match TRBD1. The trim removed 8 bases at V and 15 bases at J, leaving 11 bases unmatched. The CDR3 is 12 residues long. Germline CDR1 reads MDHEN; CDR2 reads SYDVKM. The CDR3 DNA reads TGTGCCAGCTCACCGGGACAGGGGCCGCTCTATTTT. Its protein product is CASSPGQGPLYF.

In its sample, this clone was seen once. The V gene is TRBV9, the J gene TRBJ1-5; 8 positions match TRBD1. The V and J ends lost 3 bases and 4 bases, in that order; junction bases with no gene match: 3. The CDR3 extends over 14 amino acids. CDR1 SGDLS and CDR2 YYNGEE come from the germline V gene. The CDR3 is CASSATGGNQPQHF. For the CDR3, the DNA is TGTGCCAGCAGCGCCACAGGGGGTAATCAGCCCCAGCATTTT. Variable domain in full (rest from reference TRBV9 and TRBJ1-5): DSGVTQTPKHLITATGQRVTLRCSPRSGDLSVYWYQQSLDQGLQFLIQYYNGEERAKGNILERFSAQQFPDLHSELNLSSLELGDSALYFCASSATGGNQPQHFGDGTRLSIL.

The rearrangement uses TRBV10-1 and TRBJ1-1; the match to TRBD1 covers 7 bases. The germline V gene encodes CDR1 WNHNN and CDR2 SYGVQD (reference sequence). This CDR3 region has 14 residues. Losses at the gene ends were 10 bases for V and 6 bases for J; bases not matched to a gene: 14. In DNA, the CDR3 is TGCGCCACGATACAGGGGCCTGGAGACGCTGAAGCTTTCTTT. Its translation: CATIQGPGDAEAFF.

The chain couples TRBV18 to TRBJ2-5; 7 bases line up with TRBD2. The CDR3 loop spans 15 amino acids. The germline gives CDR1 KGHSH, CDR2 LQKENI. V lost 3 bases to trimming and J lost 2 bases; unmatched junction nucleotides: 6. The chain's CDR3 is CASSPRGSRQETQYF. CDR3 DNA sequence: TGTGCCAGCTCACCGCGCGGGAGCAGGCAAGAGACCCAGTACTTC.

V and J are TRBV15 and TRBJ1-4; TRBD1 matches 7 bases. Germline V lookup: CDR1 LNHNV, CDR2 YYDKDF (reference sequence). The CDR3 totals 14 residues. V was clipped by 4 bases and J by 10 bases; unmatched bases: 9. The CDR3 DNA reads TGTGCCACCAGCACCGGACAGGCCGGGAGAAAACTGTTTTTT. Protein sequence: CATSTGQAGRKLFF.